This TCR beta chain was profiled in a study of blood T cell repertoires in COVID-19. Using immunoSEQ multiplex PCR, the repertoire was profiled, and TCRdb retains in-frame clones only, with some absent. The table shows around 130,000 clones, with roughly 80% occurring only once. The germline V and J ends were trimmed by 5 bases and 5 bases, with 10 bases remaining between them. From germline, CDR1 is ENHRY and CDR2 SYGVKD. The CDR3 spans 13 residues. Sequencing was carried out using peripheral blood. The chain is built from TRBV10-3 and TRBJ2-1; D not certain. The sequence came from a man aged 60 to 69 with acute or convalescent COVID-19. CDR3 DNA sequence: TGTGCCATCAGTTCCGGAGCTGACAATGAGCAGTTCTTC. This codes for CAISSGADNEQFF.